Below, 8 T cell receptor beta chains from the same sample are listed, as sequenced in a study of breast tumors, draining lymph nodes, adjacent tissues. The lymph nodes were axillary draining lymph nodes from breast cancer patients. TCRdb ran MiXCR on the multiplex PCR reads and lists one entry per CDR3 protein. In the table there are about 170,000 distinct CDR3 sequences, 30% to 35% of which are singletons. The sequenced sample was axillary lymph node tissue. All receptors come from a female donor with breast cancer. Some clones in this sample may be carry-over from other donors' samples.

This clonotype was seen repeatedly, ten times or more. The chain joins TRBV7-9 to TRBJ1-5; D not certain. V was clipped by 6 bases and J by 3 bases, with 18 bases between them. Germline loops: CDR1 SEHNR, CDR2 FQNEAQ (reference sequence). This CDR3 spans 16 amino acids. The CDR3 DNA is TGTGCCAGCAGACTTCGCTTCGGCGGAGACAATCAGCCCCAGCATTTT. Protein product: CASRLRFGGDNQPQHF.

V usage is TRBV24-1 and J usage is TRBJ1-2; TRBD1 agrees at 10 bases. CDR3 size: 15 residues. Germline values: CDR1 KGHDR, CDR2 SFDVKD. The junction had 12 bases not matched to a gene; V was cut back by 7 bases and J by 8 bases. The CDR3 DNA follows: TGTGCCACCAGCCCATGCGACAGGGGGCTTACAGGCTACACCTTC. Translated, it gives CATSPCDRGLTGYTF.

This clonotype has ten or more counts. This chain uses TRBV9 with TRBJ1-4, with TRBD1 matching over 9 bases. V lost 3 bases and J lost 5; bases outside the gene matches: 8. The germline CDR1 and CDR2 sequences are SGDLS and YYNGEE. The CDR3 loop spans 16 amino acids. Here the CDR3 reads CASSGSLGTGNEKLFF. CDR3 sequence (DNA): TGTGCCAGCAGCGGAAGCCTTGGGACAGGGAATGAAAAACTGTTTTTT.

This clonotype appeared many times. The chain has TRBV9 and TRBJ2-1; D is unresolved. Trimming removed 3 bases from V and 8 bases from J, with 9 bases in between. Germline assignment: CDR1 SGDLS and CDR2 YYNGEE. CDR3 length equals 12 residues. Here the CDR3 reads CASSDMYDEQFF. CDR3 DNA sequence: TGTGCCAGCAGCGATATGTACGATGAGCAGTTCTTC.

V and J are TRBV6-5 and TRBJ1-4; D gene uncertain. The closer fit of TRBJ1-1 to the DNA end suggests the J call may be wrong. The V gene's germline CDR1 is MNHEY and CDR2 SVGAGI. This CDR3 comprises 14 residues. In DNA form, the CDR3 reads TGTGCCAGCAGTTACGGTGTCCCGGGGACTGAAGCTTTCTTT. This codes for CASSYGVPGTEAFF.

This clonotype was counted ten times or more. The CDR3 spells CASSLAGGDQPQHF. CDR3 bases: TGTGCCAGCAGCTTAGCGGGGGGGGATCAGCCCCAGCATTTT. V is TRBV7-9 and J is TRBJ1-5, with D tentatively TRBD1 (5 bases). The CDR3 has 14 residues. Germline V gene sequence: CDR1 SEHNR, CDR2 FQNEAQ (reference sequence). Trimming left V 0 bases short and J 5 bases short, with 8 bases between.

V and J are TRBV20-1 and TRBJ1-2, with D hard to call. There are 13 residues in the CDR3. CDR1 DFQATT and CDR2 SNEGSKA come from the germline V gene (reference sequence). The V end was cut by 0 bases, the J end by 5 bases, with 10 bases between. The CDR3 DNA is TGCAGTGCTAGAGATGTCAGCAGGTATGGCTACACCTTC. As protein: CSARDVSRYGYTF.

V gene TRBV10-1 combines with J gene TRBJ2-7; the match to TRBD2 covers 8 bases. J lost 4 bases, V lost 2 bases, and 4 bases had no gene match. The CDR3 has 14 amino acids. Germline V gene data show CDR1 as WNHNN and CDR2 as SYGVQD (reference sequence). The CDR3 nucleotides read TGCGCCAGCAGTGAGGGGGGGACTAGATACGAGCAGTACTTC. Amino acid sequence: CASSEGGTRYEQYF.